This T cell receptor (beta chain) is drawn from a study of T cells in localized non-small cell lung cancer (dated by TCRdb to 2018 to 2020). About the study as a whole: The study analyzed T cell repertoires of about 230 early-stage NSCLC patients, comparing tumors and uninvolved tumor-adjacent lungs. A mean age of around 66 years was recorded for the NSCLC patients, of whom more than 120 were male and 90 to 110 were female. The cohort was made up of around 240 treatment-naive NSCLC patients whose localized lung tumors had been resected.

Here is what the overall study found, with its caveats: Of the top 100 tumor clones, a median of 57 were detected in paired uninvolved adjacent lung; about 28 were also among that lung's top 100. Higher T cell density in blood was associated with longer overall survival, whereas higher clonality in adjacent lung was associated with shorter survival. Uninvolved tumor-adjacent lung showed the highest T cell clonality, higher than tumor, which suggests more focused antigenic responses in the uninvolved tumor-adjacent lung. Since the design was exploratory, TCR variables were selected using unadjusted p-values with no false-discovery rate correction. Because multi-region tumor sequencing was not done, intratumor heterogeneity could not be ruled out.

There are a few counts of this clone. The antigen it binds to is not known. No per-base quality is available; no much larger clone lies one base away. TCR beta CDR3 regions were sequenced from DNA using the immunoSEQ Assay. The study's processing was this. To compute T cell density, TCR beta template counts were normalized to usable DNA, which was estimated by amplifying housekeeping genes. Richness was estimated with the preseqR package, extrapolating to 400,000 templates for PBMC samples and 120,000 templates for tissue samples. Clonality was taken to be one minus Pielou's evenness. Tissue-enriched TCRs were identified by differential abundance testing using productive amino-acid clonotypes, minimum total count 5 and alpha 0.1. The Jaccard Index and the Morisita Overlap Index were used to measure how much the repertoires overlapped between compartments. GLIPH clustered TCR beta CDR3s with public tetramer-defined viral CDR3s; viral motifs required at least three viral sequences plus V-gene enrichment. The table was pulled from immuneACCESS by TCRdb, which kept in-frame rearrangements only. Such tables lose some clones; where checked, under half of the loss comes from unresolved V genes, and the rest has no known cause. The DNA was the basis for D and trimming; V, J and clone size are from that table. In all, the sample holds about 24,000 clones, and approximately 83% of those were seen once. Approximately 5% of the sample lies in the top ten.

At diagnosis, peripheral blood, uninvolved tumor-adjacent lung and tumor were collected and were preserved as a mix of fresh-frozen and FFPE material. For TCR repertoire profiling, the blood samples were analyzed as peripheral blood mononuclear cells. The V and J ends are trimmed by 7 bases and 4 bases, leaving 10 bases between them. For CDR1 and CDR2, the germline V gene lists SGHRS and YFSETQ. Measured from the cysteine to the phenylalanine, the CDR3 is 12 residues long. The retained sequence is limited to the CDR3, 36 bases, with the frame set at the first base. The rearranged chain carries TRBV5-1 and TRBJ2-3, with the D gene too uncertain to name. The TCR originated in a male donor older than 55 with stage II squamous cell lung carcinoma. Here the sequenced sample was peripheral blood, taken before any cancer treatment. The CDR3 in this case is CASYRTPDTQYF. The DNA is TGCGCCAGCTACCGTACCCCAGATACGCAGTATTTT.